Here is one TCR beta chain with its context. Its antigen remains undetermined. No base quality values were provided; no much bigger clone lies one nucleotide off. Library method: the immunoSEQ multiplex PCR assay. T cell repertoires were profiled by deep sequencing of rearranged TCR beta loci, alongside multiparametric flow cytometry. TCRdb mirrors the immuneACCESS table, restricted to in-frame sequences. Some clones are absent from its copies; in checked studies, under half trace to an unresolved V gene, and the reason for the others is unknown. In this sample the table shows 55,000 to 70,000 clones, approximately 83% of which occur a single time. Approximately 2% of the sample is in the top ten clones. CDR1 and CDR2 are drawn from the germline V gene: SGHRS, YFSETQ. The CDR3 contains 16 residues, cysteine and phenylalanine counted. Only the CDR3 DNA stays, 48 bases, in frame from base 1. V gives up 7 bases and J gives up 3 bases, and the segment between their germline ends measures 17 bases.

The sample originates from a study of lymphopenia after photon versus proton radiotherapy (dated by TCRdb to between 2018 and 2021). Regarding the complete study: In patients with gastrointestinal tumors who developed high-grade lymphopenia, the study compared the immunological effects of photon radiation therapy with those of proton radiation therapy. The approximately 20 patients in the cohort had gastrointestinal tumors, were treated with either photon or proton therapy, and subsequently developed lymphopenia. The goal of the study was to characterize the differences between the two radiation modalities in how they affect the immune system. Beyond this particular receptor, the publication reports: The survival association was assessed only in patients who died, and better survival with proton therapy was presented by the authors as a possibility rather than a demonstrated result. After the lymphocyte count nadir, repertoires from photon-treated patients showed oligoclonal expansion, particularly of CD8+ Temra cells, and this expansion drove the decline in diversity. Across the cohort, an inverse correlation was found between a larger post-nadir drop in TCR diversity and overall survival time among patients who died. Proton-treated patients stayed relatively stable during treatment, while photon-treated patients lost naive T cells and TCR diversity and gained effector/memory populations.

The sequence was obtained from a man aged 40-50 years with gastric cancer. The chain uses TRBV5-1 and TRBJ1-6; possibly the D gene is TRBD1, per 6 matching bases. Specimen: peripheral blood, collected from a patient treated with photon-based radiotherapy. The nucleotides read TGCGCCAGCCGACAGGAACAGGGTAACTATAATTCACCCCTCCACTTT. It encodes CASRQEQGNYNSPLHF.